The 4 T cell receptor beta chains presented below share a single source sample, sequenced in a study of CD8+ T cells in alopecia areata. Once RNA had been extracted, it was reverse transcribed into cDNA to act as the sequencing template. TCRdb keeps only in-frame clones here, not all; method: immunoSEQ multiplex PCR. The sample carries 110,000 to 150,000 clones, approximately 65% recorded once. Sequenced: CD8+ T cells sorted from blood. These receptors were taken from a human donor in good health.

The chain recombines TRBV9 with TRBJ2-1, with D maybe TRBD2 (5 bases). The CDR3 spans 15 residues. Between the trimmed V and J ends, which lost 4 bases and 3 bases, there was a span of 14 bases. Germline CDR1 is SGDLS and CDR2 is YYNGEE. The CDR3 region is CASSSRLFGYNEQFF. The CDR3 coding sequence is TGTGCCAGCAGCTCCCGACTATTTGGCTACAATGAGCAGTTCTTC.

The genes are TRBV28 and TRBJ2-3; possible D gene TRBD2, 6 bases. The CDR3 sequence is 15 residues long. The germline CDR1 and CDR2 sequences are MDHEN and SYDVKM. Between the trimmed V and J ends, which lost 3 bases and 3 bases, there was a span of 13 bases. The CDR3 protein is CASSFERVGTDTQYF. The CDR3 nucleotides are TGTGCCAGCAGTTTTGAGCGGGTGGGAACAGATACGCAGTATTTT.

CDR3 region: CASSFLTYNEQFF. As DNA, the CDR3 is TGTGCCAGCAGCTTCTTAACCTACAATGAGCAGTTCTTC. The rearrangement joins TRBV7-2 to TRBJ2-1; D is uncertain. The germline gives CDR1 SGHTA, CDR2 FQGNSA. The CDR3 has 13 amino acids. V was shortened by 3 bases and J by 2 bases, with 5 bases between the two germline ends.

As for this clone: Other DNA sequences of this sample code for an identical CDR3. The chain has TRBV5-1 and TRBJ2-1, with TRBD2 identical over 14 bases. This CDR3 comprises 16 residues. V lost 4 bases, J lost 3 bases, and 3 bases stayed unmatched. CDR1 is SGHRS, CDR2 YFSETQ, per germline. CDR3 coding DNA: TGCGCCAGCAGCCTCGGGACTAGCGGGAGCTACAATGAGCAGTTCTTC. Translated: CASSLGTSGSYNEQFF.